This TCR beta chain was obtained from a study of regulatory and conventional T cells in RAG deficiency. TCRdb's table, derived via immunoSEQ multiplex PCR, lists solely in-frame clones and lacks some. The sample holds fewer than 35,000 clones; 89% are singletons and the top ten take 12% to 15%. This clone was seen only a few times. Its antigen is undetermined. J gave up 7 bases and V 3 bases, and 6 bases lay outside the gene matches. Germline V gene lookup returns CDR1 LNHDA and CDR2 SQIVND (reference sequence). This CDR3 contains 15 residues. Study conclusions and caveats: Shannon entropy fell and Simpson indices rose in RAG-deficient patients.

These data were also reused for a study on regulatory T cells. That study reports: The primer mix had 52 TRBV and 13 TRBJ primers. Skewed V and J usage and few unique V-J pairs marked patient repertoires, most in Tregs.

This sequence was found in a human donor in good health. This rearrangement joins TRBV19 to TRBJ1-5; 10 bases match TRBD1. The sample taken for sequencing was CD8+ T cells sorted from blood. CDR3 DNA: TGTGCCAGTAGTATGGGGACAGGGGCTTGGCAGCCCCAGCATTTT. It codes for CASSMGTGAWQPQHF.